This entry describes one T cell receptor beta chain. This sample was taken from a study of blood T cell repertoires in COVID-19. Study context: Samples came from the United States, Italy and Spain, spanning acute and convalescent COVID-19. PBMCs, B-cell-depleted T cells, or T cells were the source of the cDNA or gDNA that made up the material.

Original data processing: From reference gene primer amplification, estimates of nucleated cell counts were derived. Profiled with immunoSEQ multiplex PCR; TCRdb holds only in-frame clones, not every one. V and J calls and clone size are copied from that table; D and trimming were computed from the DNA. Of about 180,000 clones in the sample, about nine tenths were seen once. The CDR3 has 14 amino acids. Germline-derived CDR1 and CDR2 are LGHNA and YSLEER. V dropped 4 bases and J dropped 4 bases, with 10 bases sitting between them. V gene TRBV4-3 combines with J gene TRBJ2-2; a possible D gene is TRBD2 (6 bases). The TCR sequence derives from a man aged 18 to 35 who had recovered from COVID-19. Sequenced material: peripheral blood. The CDR3 loop is CASSLTGGTGELFF. The CDR3 DNA sequence: TGCGCCAGCAGCCTCACCGGGGGCACCGGGGAGCTGTTTTTT.